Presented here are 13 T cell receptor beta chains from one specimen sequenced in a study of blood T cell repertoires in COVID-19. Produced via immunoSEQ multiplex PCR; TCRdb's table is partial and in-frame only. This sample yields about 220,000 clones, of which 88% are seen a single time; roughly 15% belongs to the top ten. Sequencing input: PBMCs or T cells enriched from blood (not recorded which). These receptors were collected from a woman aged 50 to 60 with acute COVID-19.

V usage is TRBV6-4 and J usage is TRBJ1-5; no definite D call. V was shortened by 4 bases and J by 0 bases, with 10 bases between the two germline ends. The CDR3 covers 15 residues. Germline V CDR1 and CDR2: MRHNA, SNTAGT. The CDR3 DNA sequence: TGTGCCAGCAGTGGGTATGAGGATAGCAATCAGCCCCAGCATTTT. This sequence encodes CASSGYEDSNQPQHF.

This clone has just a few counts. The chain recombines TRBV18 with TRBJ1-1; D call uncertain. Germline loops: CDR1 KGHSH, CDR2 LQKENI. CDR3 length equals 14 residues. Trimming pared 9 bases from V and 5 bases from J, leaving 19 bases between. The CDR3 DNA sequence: TGTGCCAGTAACCTATCCCCGGGAGTTACTGAAGCTTTCTTT. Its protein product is CASNLSPGVTEAFF.

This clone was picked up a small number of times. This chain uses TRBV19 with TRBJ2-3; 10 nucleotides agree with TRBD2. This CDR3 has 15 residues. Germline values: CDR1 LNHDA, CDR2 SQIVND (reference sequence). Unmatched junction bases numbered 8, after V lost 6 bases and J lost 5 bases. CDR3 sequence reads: CASRITTSGKDTQYF. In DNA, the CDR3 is TGTGCCAGTAGGATCACCACTAGCGGGAAAGATACGCAGTATTTT.

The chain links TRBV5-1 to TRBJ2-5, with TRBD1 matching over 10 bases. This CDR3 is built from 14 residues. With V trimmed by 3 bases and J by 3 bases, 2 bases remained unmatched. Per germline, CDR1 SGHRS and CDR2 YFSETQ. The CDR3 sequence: CASSYGQGEETQYF. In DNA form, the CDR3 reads TGCGCCAGCAGCTACGGACAGGGGGAAGAGACCCAGTACTTC. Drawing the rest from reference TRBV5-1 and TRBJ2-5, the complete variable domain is KAGVTQTPRYLIKTRGQQVTLSCSPISGHRSVSWYQQTPGQGLQFLFEYFSETQRNKGNFPGRFSGRQFSNSRSEMNVSTLELGDSALYLCASSYGQGEETQYFGPGTRLLVL.

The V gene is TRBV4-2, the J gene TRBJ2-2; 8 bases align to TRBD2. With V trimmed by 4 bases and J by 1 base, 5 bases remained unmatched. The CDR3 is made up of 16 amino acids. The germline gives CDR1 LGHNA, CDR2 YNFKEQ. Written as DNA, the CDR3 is TGTGCCAGCAGCCCCTCCGGGAGGGGGAACACCGGGGAGCTGTTTTTT. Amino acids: CASSPSGRGNTGELFF.

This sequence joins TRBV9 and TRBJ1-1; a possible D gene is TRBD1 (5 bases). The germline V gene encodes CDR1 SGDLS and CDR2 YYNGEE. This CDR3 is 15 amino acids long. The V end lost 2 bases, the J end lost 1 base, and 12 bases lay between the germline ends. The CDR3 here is CASSVSGHQNTEAFF. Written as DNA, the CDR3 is TGTGCCAGCAGCGTCTCCGGACATCAGAACACTGAAGCTTTCTTT.

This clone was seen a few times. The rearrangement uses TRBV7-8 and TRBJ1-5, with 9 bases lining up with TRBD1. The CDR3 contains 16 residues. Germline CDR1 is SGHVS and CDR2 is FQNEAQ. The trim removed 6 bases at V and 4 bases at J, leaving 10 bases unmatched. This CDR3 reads CASSYAGTGRNQPQHF. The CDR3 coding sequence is TGTGCCAGCAGTTACGCCGGGACAGGGAGAAATCAGCCCCAGCATTTT. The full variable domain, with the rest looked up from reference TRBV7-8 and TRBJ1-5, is GAGVSQSPRYKVAKRGQDVALRCDPISGHVSLFWYQQALGQGPEFLTYFQNEAQLDKSGLPSDRFFAERPEGSVSTLKIQRTQQEDSAVYLCASSYAGTGRNQPQHFGDGTRLSIL.

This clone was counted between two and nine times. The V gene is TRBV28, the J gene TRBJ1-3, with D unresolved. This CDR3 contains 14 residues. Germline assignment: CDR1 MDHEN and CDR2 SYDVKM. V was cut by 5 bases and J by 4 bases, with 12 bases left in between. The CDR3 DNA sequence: TGTGCCAGCAGTCCACTTGAGCTCGGAAACACCATATATTTT. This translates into CASSPLELGNTIYF.

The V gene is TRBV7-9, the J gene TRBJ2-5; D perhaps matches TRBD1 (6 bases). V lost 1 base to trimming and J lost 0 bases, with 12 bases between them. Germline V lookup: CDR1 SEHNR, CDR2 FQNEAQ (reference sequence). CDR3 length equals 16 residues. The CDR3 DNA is TGTGCCAGCAGCTTAGTACAGGGTCCGTACCAAGAGACCCAGTACTTC. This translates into CASSLVQGPYQETQYF.

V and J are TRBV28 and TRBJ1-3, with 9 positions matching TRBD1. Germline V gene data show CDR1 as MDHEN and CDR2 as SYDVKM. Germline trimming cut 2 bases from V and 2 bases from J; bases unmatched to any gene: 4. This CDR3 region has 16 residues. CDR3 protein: CASSLGQGLAGNTIYF. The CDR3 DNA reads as TGTGCCAGCAGTTTAGGACAGGGGTTGGCTGGAAACACCATATATTTT.

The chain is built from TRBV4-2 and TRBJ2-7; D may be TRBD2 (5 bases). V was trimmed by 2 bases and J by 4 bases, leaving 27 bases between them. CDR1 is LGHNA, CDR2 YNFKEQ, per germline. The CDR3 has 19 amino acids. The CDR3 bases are TGTGCCAGCAGCCAATTCTTTTCCTCCACACCGGCCCCGGGATACGAGCAGTACTTC. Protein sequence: CASSQFFSSTPAPGYEQYF.

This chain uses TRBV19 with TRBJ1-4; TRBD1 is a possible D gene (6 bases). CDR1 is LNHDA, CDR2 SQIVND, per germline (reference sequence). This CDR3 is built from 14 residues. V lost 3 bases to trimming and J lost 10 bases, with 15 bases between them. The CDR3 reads CASSIPGAGGKLFF. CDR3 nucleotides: TGTGCCAGTAGTATTCCAGGGGCGGGTGGAAAACTGTTTTTT.

Written as DNA, the CDR3 is TGTGCCAGCTCACTTCGGACTAGCGGGAGCTCTGGAGATACGCAGTATTTT. Protein product: CASSLRTSGSSGDTQYF. The chain links TRBV18 to TRBJ2-3, with 13 bases lining up with TRBD2. The CDR3 totals 17 residues. Losses at the gene ends were 4 bases for V and 5 bases for J; bases not matched to a gene: 9. Germline lookup yields CDR1 KGHSH and CDR2 LQKENI.